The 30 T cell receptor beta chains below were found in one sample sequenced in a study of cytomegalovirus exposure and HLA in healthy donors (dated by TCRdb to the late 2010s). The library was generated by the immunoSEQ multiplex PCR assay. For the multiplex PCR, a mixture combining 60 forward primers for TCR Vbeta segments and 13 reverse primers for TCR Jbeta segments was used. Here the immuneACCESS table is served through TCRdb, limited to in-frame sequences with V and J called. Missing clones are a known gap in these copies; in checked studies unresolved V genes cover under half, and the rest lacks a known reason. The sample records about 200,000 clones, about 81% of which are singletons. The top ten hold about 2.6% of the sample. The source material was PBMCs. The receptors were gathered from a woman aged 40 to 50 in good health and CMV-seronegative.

The CDR3 sequence is CASSPQGLMNTEAFF. DNA for the CDR3: TGTGCCAGCAGTCCACAGGGTTTAATGAACACTGAAGCTTTCTTT. The chain recombines TRBV2 with TRBJ1-1; TRBD1 is a possible D gene (6 bases). CDR3 length: 15 residues. CDR1 is SNHLY, CDR2 FYNNEI, per germline. Deletions cut 5 bases from V and 0 bases from J, with 13 bases between.

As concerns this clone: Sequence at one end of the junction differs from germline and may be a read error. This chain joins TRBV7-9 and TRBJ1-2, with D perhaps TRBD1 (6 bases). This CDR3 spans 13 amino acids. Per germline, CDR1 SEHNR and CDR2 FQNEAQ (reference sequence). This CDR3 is CSSSSDSNYGYTF. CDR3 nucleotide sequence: TGTTCCAGCAGCTCGGACAGTAACTATGGCTACACCTTC.

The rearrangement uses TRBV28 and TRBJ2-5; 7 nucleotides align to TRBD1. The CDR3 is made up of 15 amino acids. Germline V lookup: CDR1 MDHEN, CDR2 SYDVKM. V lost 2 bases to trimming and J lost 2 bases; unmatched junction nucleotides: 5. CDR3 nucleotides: TGTGCCAGCAGTTTACTGGACAGGCTTCAAGAGACCCAGTACTTC. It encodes CASSLLDRLQETQYF.

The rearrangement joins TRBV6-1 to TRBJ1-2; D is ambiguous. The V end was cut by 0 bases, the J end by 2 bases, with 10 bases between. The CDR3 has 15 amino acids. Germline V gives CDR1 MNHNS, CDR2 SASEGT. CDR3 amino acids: CASSEAGQRNYGYTF. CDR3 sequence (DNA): TGTGCCAGCAGTGAAGCTGGGCAGAGAAACTATGGCTACACCTTC.

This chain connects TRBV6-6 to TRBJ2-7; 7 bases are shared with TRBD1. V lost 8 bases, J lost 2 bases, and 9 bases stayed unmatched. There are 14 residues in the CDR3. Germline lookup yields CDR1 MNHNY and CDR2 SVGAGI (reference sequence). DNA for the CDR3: TGTGCCAGCGCCTTAACCGGGACAGCCTACGAGCAGTACTTC. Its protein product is CASALTGTAYEQYF.

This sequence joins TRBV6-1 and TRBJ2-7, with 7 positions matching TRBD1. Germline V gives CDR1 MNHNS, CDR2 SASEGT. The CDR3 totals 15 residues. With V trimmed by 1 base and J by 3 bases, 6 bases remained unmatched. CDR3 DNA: TGTGCCAGCAGTGAAGGGTCGAGACAGGGCTACGAGCAGTACTTC. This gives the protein CASSEGSRQGYEQYF.

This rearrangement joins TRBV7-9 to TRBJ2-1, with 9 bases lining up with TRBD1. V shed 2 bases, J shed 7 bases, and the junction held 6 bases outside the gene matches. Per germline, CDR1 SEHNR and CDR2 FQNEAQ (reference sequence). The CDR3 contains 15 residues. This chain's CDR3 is CASSLRDRARNEQFF. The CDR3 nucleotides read TGTGCCAGCAGCTTACGGGACAGGGCGAGGAATGAGCAGTTCTTC.

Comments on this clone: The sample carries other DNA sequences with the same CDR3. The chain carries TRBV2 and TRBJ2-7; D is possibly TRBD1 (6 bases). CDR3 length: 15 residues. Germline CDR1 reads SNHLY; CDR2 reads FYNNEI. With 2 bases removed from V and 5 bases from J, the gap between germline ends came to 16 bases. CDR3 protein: CASSEPTGPLNEQYF. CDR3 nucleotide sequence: TGTGCCAGCAGTGAACCGACAGGCCCCCTGAACGAGCAGTACTTC.

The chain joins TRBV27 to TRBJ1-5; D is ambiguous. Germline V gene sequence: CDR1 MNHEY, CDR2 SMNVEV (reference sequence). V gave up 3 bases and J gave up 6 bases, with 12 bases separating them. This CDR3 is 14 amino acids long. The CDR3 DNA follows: TGTGCCAGCAGTTTCTCAGGTCCCAGTCAGCCCCAGCATTTT. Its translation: CASSFSGPSQPQHF.

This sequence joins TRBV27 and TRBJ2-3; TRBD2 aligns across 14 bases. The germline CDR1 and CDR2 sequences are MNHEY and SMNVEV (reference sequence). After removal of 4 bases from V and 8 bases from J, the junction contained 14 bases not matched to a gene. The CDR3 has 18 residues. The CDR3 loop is CASSSPGTSGGAVGTQYF. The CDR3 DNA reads TGTGCCAGCAGTTCTCCCGGGACTAGCGGGGGCGCGGTTGGTACGCAGTATTTT.

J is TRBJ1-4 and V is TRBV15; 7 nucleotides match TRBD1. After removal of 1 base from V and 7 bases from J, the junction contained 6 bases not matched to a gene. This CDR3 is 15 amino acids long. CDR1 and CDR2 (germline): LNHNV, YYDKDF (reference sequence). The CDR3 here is CATSRGRGRLEKLFF. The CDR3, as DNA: TGTGCCACCAGCAGAGGAAGGGGGCGTCTTGAAAAACTGTTTTTT. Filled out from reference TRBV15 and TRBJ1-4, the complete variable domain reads DAMVIQNPRYQVTQFGKPVTLSCSQTLNHNVMYWYQQKSSQAPKLLFHYYDKDFNNEADTPDNFQSRRPNTSFCFLDIRSPGLGDTAMYLCATSRGRGRLEKLFFGSGTQLSVL.

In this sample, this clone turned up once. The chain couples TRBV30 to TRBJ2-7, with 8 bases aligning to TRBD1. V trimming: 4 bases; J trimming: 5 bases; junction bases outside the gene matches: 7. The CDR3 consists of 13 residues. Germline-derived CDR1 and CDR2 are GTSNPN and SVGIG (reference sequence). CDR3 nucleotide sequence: TGTGCCTGGACCCCGGACAGGGCGGACGAGCAGTACTTC. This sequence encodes CAWTPDRADEQYF.

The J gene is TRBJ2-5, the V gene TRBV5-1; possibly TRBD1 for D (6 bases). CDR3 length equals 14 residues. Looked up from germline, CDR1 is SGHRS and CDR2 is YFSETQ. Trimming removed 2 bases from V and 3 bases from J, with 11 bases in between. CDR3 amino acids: CASSFGTSKETQYF. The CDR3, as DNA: TGCGCCAGCAGCTTCGGGACAAGTAAAGAGACCCAGTACTTC.

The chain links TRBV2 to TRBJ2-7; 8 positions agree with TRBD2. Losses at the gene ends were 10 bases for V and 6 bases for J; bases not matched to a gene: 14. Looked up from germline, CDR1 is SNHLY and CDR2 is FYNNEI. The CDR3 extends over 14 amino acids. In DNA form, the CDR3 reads TGTGCCACTACCCGGGGTCTAGCGGGTCTCGAGCAGTACTTC. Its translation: CATTRGLAGLEQYF.

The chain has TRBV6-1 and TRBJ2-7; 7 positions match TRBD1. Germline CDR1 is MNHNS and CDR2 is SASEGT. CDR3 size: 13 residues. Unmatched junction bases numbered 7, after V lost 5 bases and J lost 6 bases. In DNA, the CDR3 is TGTGCCAGCAGTACACCACAGGGGCGCGAGCAGTACTTC. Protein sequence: CASSTPQGREQYF.

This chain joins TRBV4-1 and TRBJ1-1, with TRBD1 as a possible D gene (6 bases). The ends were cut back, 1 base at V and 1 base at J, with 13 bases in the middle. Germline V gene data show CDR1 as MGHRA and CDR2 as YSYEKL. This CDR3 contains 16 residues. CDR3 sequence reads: CASSQVEWGRNTEAFF. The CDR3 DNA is TGCGCCAGCAGCCAAGTGGAGTGGGGGCGGAACACTGAAGCTTTCTTT.

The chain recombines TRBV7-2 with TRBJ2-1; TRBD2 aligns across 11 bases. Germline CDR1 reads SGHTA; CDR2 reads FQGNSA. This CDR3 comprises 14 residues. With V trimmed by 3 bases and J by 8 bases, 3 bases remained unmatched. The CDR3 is CASSFGLAGHEQFF. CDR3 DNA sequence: TGTGCCAGCAGCTTCGGACTAGCGGGCCATGAGCAGTTCTTC.

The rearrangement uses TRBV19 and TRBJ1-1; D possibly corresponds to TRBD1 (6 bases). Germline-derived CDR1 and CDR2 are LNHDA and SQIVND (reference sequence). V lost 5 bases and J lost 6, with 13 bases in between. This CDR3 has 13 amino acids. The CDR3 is CASSETQGSEAFF. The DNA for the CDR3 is TGTGCCAGTAGTGAGACCCAGGGGTCTGAAGCTTTCTTT.

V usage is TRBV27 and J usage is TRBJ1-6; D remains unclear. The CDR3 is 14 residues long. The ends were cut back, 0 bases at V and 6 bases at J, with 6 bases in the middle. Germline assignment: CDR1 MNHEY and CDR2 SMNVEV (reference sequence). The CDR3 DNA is TGTGCCAGCAGTTTATCGCCGGGTAATTCACCCCTCCACTTT. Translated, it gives CASSLSPGNSPLHF.

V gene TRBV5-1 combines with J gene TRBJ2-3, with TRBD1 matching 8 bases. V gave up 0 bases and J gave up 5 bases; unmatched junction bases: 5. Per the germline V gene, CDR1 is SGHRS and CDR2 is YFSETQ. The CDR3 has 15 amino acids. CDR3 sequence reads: CASSLVTGAVDTQYF. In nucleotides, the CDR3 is TGCGCCAGCAGCTTGGTGACAGGGGCGGTAGATACGCAGTATTTT.

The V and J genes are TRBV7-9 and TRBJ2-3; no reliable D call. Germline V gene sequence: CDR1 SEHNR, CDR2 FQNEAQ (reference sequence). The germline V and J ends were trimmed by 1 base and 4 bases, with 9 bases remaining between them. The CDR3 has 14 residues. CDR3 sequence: CASSLDLVADTQYF. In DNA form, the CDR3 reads TGTGCCAGCAGCTTAGATCTAGTAGCAGATACGCAGTATTTT.

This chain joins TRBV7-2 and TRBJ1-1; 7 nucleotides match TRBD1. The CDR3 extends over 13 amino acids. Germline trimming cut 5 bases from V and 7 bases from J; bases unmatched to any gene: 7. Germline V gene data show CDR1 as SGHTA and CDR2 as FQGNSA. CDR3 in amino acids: CASSGGTVNEAFF. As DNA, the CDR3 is TGTGCCAGCAGCGGGGGGACAGTCAATGAAGCTTTCTTT. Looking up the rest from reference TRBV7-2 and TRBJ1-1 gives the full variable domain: GAGVSQSPSNKVTEKGKDVELRCDPISGHTALYWYRQSLGQGLEFLIYFQGNSAPDKSGLPSDRFSAERTGGSVSTLTIQRTQQEDSAVYLCASSGGTVNEAFFGQGTRLTVV.

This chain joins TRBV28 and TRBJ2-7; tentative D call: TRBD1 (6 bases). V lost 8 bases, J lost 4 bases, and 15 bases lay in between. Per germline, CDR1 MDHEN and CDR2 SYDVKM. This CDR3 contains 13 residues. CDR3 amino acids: CASLRTGPYEQYF. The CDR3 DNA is TGTGCCAGCCTACGAACAGGGCCTTACGAGCAGTACTTC.

CDR3 nucleotides: TGCGCCAGCGGACCCGGGACAGCGTACAATGAGCAGTTCTTC. Its translation is CASGPGTAYNEQFF. This chain connects TRBV5-1 to TRBJ2-1; 7 positions match TRBD1. The germline gives CDR1 SGHRS, CDR2 YFSETQ. The CDR3 is 14 amino acids. After removal of 7 bases from V and 4 bases from J, the junction contained 8 bases not matched to a gene.

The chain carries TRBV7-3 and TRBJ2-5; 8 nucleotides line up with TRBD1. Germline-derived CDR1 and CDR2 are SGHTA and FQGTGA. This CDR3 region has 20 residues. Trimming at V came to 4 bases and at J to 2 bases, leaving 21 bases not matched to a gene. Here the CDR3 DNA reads TGTGCCAGCAGCTCCCATCCACCCCTAACCGGGACAGGCCTACAAGAGACCCAGTACTTC. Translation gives CASSSHPPLTGTGLQETQYF.

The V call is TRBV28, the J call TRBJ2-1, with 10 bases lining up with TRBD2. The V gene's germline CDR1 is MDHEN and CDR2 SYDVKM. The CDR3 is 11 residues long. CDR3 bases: TGTGGTAGCGGGAGGTTGAATGAGCAGTTCTTC. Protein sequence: CGSGRLNEQFF.

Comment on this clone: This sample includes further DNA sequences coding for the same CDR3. CDR3 bases: TGCAGCGTCCAGGTCTCCTACGAGCAGTACTTC. Protein: CSVQVSYEQYF. The rearrangement uses TRBV29-1 and TRBJ2-7; no firm D call. This CDR3 comprises 11 residues. Germline V gene lookup returns CDR1 SQVTM and CDR2 ANQGSEA. Trimming left V 6 bases short and J 0 bases short, with 6 bases between.

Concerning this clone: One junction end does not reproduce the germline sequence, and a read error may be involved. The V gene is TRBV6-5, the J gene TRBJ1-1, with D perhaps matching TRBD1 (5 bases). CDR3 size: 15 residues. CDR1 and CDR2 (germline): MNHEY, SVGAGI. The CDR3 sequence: CAGSGEGQVNTEAFF. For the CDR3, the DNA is TGTGCCGGCAGTGGGGAGGGGCAGGTGAACACTGAAGCTTTCTTT.

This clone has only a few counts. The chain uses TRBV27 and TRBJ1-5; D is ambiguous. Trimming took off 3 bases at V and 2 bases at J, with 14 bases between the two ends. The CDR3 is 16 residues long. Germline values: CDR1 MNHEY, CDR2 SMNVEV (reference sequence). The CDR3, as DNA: TGTGCCAGCAGTTTCTTAGGGAGTCAGGGCAATCAGCCCCAGCATTTT. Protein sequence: CASSFLGSQGNQPQHF.

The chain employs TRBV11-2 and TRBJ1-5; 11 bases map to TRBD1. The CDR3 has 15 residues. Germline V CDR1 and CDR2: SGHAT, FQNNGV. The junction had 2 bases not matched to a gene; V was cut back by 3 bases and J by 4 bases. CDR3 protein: CASSFGTGGNQPQHF. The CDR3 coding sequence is TGTGCCAGCAGCTTCGGGACAGGGGGTAATCAGCCCCAGCATTTT.